Following are 24 T cell receptor beta chains from one sample sequenced in a study of beta chain features in type 1 diabetes. The study, taken as a whole, reports: Patients with Type 1 diabetes showed moderately but significantly shorter TCRB CDR3s in all four CD4+ subsets.

The entirety of the isolated RNA underwent reverse transcription, so expressed TCRB transcripts were sequenced. Profiled with immunoSEQ multiplex PCR; TCRdb holds only in-frame clones, not every one. The sample carries tens of thousands of clones, 65% recorded once. Their antigen targets remain unknown. Material for sequencing was Tregs from blood. The receptors originated from a woman aged 25 to 39 with type 1 diabetes.

The CDR3, as DNA: TGTGCCAGCACCCCGTGGCAGGGTCATGGCTACACCTTC. It is translated as CASTPWQGHGYTF. J is TRBJ1-2 and V is TRBV4-2; D perhaps matches TRBD1 (5 bases). The germline V gene has CDR1 LGHNA and CDR2 YNFKEQ. The CDR3 covers 13 residues. V lost 7 bases and J lost 6, with 15 bases in between.

This clone has just a few counts. The CDR3 DNA reads as TGCGCCAGCAGCGACGGACTAGCGGCCTACGAGCAGTACTTC. Translating gives CASSDGLAAYEQYF. The rearrangement links TRBV5-1 to TRBJ2-7, with TRBD2 matching 10 bases. The length of the CDR3 is 14 residues. The ends lost 4 bases at V and 2 bases at J; junction bases unmatched: 3. Germline lookup yields CDR1 SGHRS and CDR2 YFSETQ.

J is TRBJ1-3 and V is TRBV9; no firm D call. The CDR3 is 12 residues long. Germline V CDR1 and CDR2: SGDLS, YYNGEE. V was clipped by 6 bases and J by 3 bases, with 7 bases between them. The CDR3 loop is CASTSSGNTIYF. The CDR3 bases are TGTGCCAGCACCTCCAGTGGAAACACCATATATTTT.

The chain joins TRBV29-1 to TRBJ2-1; D is possibly TRBD2 (5 bases). Germline V lookup: CDR1 SQVTM, CDR2 ANQGSEA. The CDR3 runs 14 residues. V gave up 3 bases and J gave up 3 bases, with 12 bases separating them. The CDR3 reads CSVDASLVYNEQFF. DNA of the CDR3: TGCAGCGTTGACGCTAGCTTAGTCTACAATGAGCAGTTCTTC.

This clone was seen only once. The V gene is TRBV5-1, the J gene TRBJ1-3; 7 bases match TRBD1. The J segment lost 4 bases and the V segment lost 1 base, leaving 8 bases of the junction unmatched. The CDR3 is made up of 16 amino acids. Looked up from germline, CDR1 is SGHRS and CDR2 is YFSETQ. The CDR3 loop reads CASSLTTGVDGNTIYF. The CDR3 DNA reads as TGCGCCAGCAGCTTGACCACAGGGGTTGACGGAAACACCATATATTTT.

The CDR3 region has the DNA TGTGCCAGCAGCCCGCCGACAGGGGCCTCTGGAAACACCATATATTTT. Translation: CASSPPTGASGNTIYF. The chain has TRBV11-2 and TRBJ1-3, with 8 positions matching TRBD1. V lost 5 bases and J lost 0; bases outside the gene matches: 6. Germline V gives CDR1 SGHAT, CDR2 FQNNGV. CDR3 size: 16 residues. The whole variable domain, remainder taken from reference TRBV11-2 and TRBJ1-3, is EAGVAQSPRYKIIEKRQSVAFWCNPISGHATLYWYQQILGQGPKLLIQFQNNGVVDDSQLPKDRFSAERLKGVDSTLKIQPAKLEDSAVYLCASSPPTGASGNTIYFGEGSWLTVV.

The chain employs TRBV29-1 and TRBJ2-7, with 10 bases fitting TRBD2. CDR1 is SQVTM and CDR2 is ANQGSEA in the germline V gene. The CDR3 is 14 amino acids. With V trimmed by 2 bases and J by 4 bases, 5 bases remained unmatched. CDR3 region: CSVEPLAGEYEQYF. The CDR3 DNA follows: TGCAGCGTTGAACCCCTAGCGGGAGAGTACGAGCAGTACTTC.

This clone was found a few times. The V call is TRBV5-1, the J call TRBJ2-2; maybe TRBD1 (6 bases). The CDR3 length is 14 residues. Germline CDR1 reads SGHRS; CDR2 reads YFSETQ. Trimming left V 4 bases short and J 3 bases short, with 10 bases between. The CDR3 region is CASSGGRDTGELFF. CDR3 DNA: TGCGCCAGCAGCGGGGGCAGGGACACCGGGGAGCTGTTTTTT.

In the case of this clone: Its ends do not fully match the called genes, so a read error is possible. The chain couples TRBV2 to TRBJ2-7; 7 bases align to TRBD2. The CDR3 totals 14 residues. Germline CDR1 reads SNHLY; CDR2 reads FYNNEI. The CDR3 loop is CASREGPGGYEQYF. CDR3 in DNA: TGTGCCAGCAGGGAAGGACCGGGAGGTTACGAGCAGTACTTC.

The gene calls are TRBV5-1 and TRBJ1-2, with TRBD1 as a possible D gene (5 bases). CDR1 is SGHRS and CDR2 is YFSETQ in the germline V gene. The V end lost 3 bases, the J end lost 1 base, and 13 bases lay between the germline ends. The CDR3 length is 15 residues. CDR3 DNA: TGCGCCAGCAGCTCTTTCCAGGGATTTAACTATGGCTACACCTTC. Translating gives CASSSFQGFNYGYTF.

The chain recombines TRBV5-1 with TRBJ2-7; TRBD2 might be the D (5 bases). Trimming stripped 0 bases from V and 3 bases from J, with 13 bases between. CDR1 is SGHRS, CDR2 YFSETQ, per germline. The CDR3 covers 15 residues. The CDR3 is CASSLAPGLLYEQYF. CDR3 bases: TGCGCCAGCAGCTTGGCTCCGGGATTACTCTACGAGCAGTACTTC.

This chain uses TRBV6-5 with TRBJ1-2; no clear D gene. The germline V and J ends were trimmed by 6 bases and 3 bases, with 5 bases remaining between them. Germline CDR1 reads MNHEY; CDR2 reads SVGAGI. There are 11 residues in the CDR3. The CDR3 here is CASRSDYGYTF. In DNA, the CDR3 is TGTGCCAGCAGATCAGACTATGGCTACACCTTC.

V and J are TRBV9 and TRBJ2-1, with TRBD2 matching over 10 bases. This CDR3 has 18 residues. With V trimmed by 0 bases and J by 6 bases, 12 bases remained unmatched. In germline, CDR1 is SGDLS, CDR2 YYNGEE. In DNA form, the CDR3 reads TGTGCCAGCAGCGTAGCCCTGGGTCTAGCGGGAGAGGGCAATGAGCAGTTCTTC. This sequence encodes CASSVALGLAGEGNEQFF.

The V call is TRBV5-1, the J call TRBJ1-5, with TRBD1 matching over 7 bases. Looked up from germline, CDR1 is SGHRS and CDR2 is YFSETQ. Trimming at V came to 4 bases and at J to 4 bases, leaving 11 bases not matched to a gene. This CDR3 spans 16 amino acids. The CDR3 protein is CASSPSPGQSNQPQHF. For the CDR3, the DNA is TGCGCCAGCAGCCCTTCCCCGGGACAGAGTAATCAGCCCCAGCATTTT.

The V call is TRBV13, the J call TRBJ1-1, with D perhaps matching TRBD1 (5 bases). The V gene lost 1 base and the J gene lost 5 bases, with 11 bases spanning the gap. CDR1 is PRHDT and CDR2 is FYEKMQ in the germline V gene (reference sequence). The CDR3 is made up of 14 amino acids. The CDR3 protein is CASSLVAGTTEAFF. The DNA for the CDR3 is TGTGCCAGCAGCTTAGTAGCGGGGACTACTGAAGCTTTCTTT. The full variable domain, with the rest looked up from reference TRBV13 and TRBJ1-1, is AAGVIQSPRHLIKEKRETATLKCYPIPRHDTVYWYQQGPGQDPQFLISFYEKMQSDKGSIPDRFSAQQFSDYHSELNMSSLELGDSALYFCASSLVAGTTEAFFGQGTRLTVV.

This chain connects TRBV7-9 to TRBJ1-1; no clear D gene. Trimming stripped 2 bases from V and 8 bases from J, with 15 bases between. CDR1 and CDR2 from the germline V gene are SEHNR and FQNEAQ (reference sequence). The CDR3 is made up of 14 amino acids. CDR3 residues: CASSLLKGGVEAFF. The DNA of the CDR3 is TGTGCCAGCAGCTTACTAAAGGGCGGGGTAGAAGCTTTCTTT. Full variable domain (rest looked up from reference TRBV7-9 and TRBJ1-1): DTGVSQNPRHKITKRGQNVTFRCDPISEHNRLYWYRQTLGQGPEFLTYFQNEAQLEKSRLLSDRFSAERPKGSFSTLEIQRTEQGDSAMYLCASSLLKGGVEAFFGQGTRLTVV.

This chain connects TRBV5-1 to TRBJ2-7, with 10 bases aligning to TRBD1. The CDR3 runs 14 residues. The V and J ends lost 4 bases and 3 bases, in that order; junction bases with no gene match: 4. Germline loops: CDR1 SGHRS, CDR2 YFSETQ. DNA of the CDR3: TGCGCCAGCAGCGGGACAGGGGCCGACTACGAGCAGTACTTC. Residues: CASSGTGADYEQYF.

This sequence joins TRBV20-1 and TRBJ1-2; tentatively, D is TRBD1 (5 bases). From germline, CDR1 is DFQATT and CDR2 SNEGSKA (reference sequence). V lost 6 bases and J lost 2, with 7 bases in between. This CDR3 has 11 amino acids. CDR3 residues: CSAAGNYGYTF. The CDR3 region has the DNA TGCAGTGCAGCAGGGAACTATGGCTACACCTTC.

This chain links TRBV5-8 with TRBJ2-1; no clear D. CDR1 is SGHTS and CDR2 is YDEGEE in the germline V gene. The CDR3 is 15 amino acids. V lost 1 base and J lost 6, with 14 bases in between. CDR3 sequence reads: CASSLYLLLSNEQFF. CDR3 bases: TGTGCCAGCAGCTTGTACCTCCTTTTGAGCAATGAGCAGTTCTTC.

This clone appeared a single time. In this CDR3 the conserved last residue, phenylalanine or tryptophan, is missing, so a read error is likely. CDR3 loop: CASSAGQGRYYEQYI. CDR3 DNA sequence: TGTGCCAGCAGCGCGGGACAGGGTCGTTACTACGAGCAGTACATC. The V gene is TRBV14, the J gene TRBJ2-7, with 9 positions matching TRBD1. J was trimmed by 3 bases and V by 5 bases; bases with no gene match: 8. The CDR3 totals 15 residues. The germline CDR1 and CDR2 sequences are SGHDN and FVKESK.

The chain carries TRBV6-5 and TRBJ2-7; 11 bases match TRBD2. The CDR3 is made up of 13 amino acids. J lost 6 bases, V lost 5 bases, and 3 bases had no gene match. The germline gives CDR1 MNHEY, CDR2 SVGAGI. CDR3 residues: CASSLGLAGEQYF. Here the CDR3 DNA reads TGTGCCAGCAGTCTTGGACTAGCGGGCGAGCAGTACTTC.

This chain links TRBV14 with TRBJ2-3; 9 bases fit TRBD2. V was pared by 4 bases and J by 6 bases, with 14 bases of the junction left unmatched. Germline lookup yields CDR1 SGHDN and CDR2 FVKESK. This CDR3 comprises 17 residues. DNA of the CDR3: TGTGCCAGCAGCCGGGGGACTATGGCGGGAGGGCCGGATACGCAGTATTTT. It encodes CASSRGTMAGGPDTQYF.

CDR3 amino acids: CASRDRTGTDTQYF. The CDR3, as DNA: TGTGCCAGTAGGGACAGGACGGGAACAGATACGCAGTATTTT. The J gene is TRBJ2-3, the V gene TRBV19; 7 bases are a match to TRBD1. The CDR3 contains 14 residues. Germline CDR1 reads LNHDA; CDR2 reads SQIVND (reference sequence). V gave up 6 bases and J gave up 3 bases; unmatched junction bases: 6.

This clone was seen more than once but under ten times. The rearrangement uses TRBV29-1 and TRBJ1-3; D is possibly TRBD1 (6 bases). The CDR3 totals 14 residues. Looked up from germline, CDR1 is SQVTM and CDR2 is ANQGSEA. Deletions cut 7 bases from V and 2 bases from J, with 15 bases between. The CDR3 bases are TGCAGCGCCAGACAGGCATTCGCTGGAAACACCATATATTTT. Translated, it gives CSARQAFAGNTIYF.